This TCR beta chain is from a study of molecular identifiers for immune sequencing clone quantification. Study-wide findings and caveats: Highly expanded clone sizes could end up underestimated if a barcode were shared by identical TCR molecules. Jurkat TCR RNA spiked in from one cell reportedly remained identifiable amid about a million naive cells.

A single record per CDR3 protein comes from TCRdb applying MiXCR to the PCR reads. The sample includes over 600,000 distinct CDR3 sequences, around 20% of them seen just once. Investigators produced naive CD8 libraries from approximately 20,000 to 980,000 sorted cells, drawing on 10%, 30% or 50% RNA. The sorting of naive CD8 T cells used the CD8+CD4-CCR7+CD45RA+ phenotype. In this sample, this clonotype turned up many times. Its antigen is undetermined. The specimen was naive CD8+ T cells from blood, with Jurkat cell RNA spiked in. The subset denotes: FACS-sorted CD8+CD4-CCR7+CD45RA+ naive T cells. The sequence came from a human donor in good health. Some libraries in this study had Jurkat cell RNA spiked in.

The CDR3 nucleotides read TGTGCCAGCAGCTCCGGGACAGGGGACCAAGAGACCCAGTACTTC. It yields the protein CASSSGTGDQETQYF. The chain uses TRBV7-7 and TRBJ2-5, with 10 bases lining up with TRBD1. Germline V lookup: CDR1 SSHAT, CDR2 FNYEAQ (reference sequence). J lost 0 bases, V lost 4 bases, and 2 bases had no gene match. This CDR3 region has 15 residues. Using reference TRBV7-7 and TRBJ2-5 for the parts outside the CDR3, the full variable domain is GAGVSQSPRYKVTKRGQDVTLRCDPISSHATLYWYQQALGQGPEFLTYFNYEAQPDKSGLPSDRFSAERPEGSISTLTIQRTEQRDSAMYRCASSSGTGDQETQYFGPGTRLLVL.